This T cell receptor beta chain came from a study of chemoradiotherapy in HPV16-positive cancers (dated by TCRdb to between 2022 and 2023). With respect to the entire study: Functional T-cell assays on cells from a couple of HPV16-positive patients defined candidate HPV-specific T-cell clones and common TCR motifs. Whether T-cell immunity against the HPV oncoproteins E6 and E7 changes during chemoradiotherapy and whether survival is affected by this immunity were examined in the study. TCR repertoires from 86 patients with HPV-related cancers were then used to track the candidate HPV-specific TCRs and motifs.

What the research found in general, with its limitations: The functional definition of HPV-specific T cells was derived from only a couple of HPV16-positive patients, and the survival association was reported for HPV16-positive patients. Among HPV16-positive patients, expansion of HPV-responsive T cells during chemoradiotherapy was associated with better recurrence-free survival. Expansion of candidate HPV-specific clones and E7-related TCR motifs was observed in the tumor microenvironment during treatment, whereas no such expansion was observed for non-HPV-specific T cells.

The library came from the immunoSEQ multiplex PCR assay. This is the immuneACCESS table as TCRdb keeps it, with only in-frame sequences that have V and J called. A part of the clones is gone; compared with another copy, unresolved V genes explain less than half, and the rest is unexplained. The sample table contains fewer than 6,000 clones; only one count was recorded for around 87% of them. The top ten hold under 2.5% of the sample. On this clone: Which antigen it targets is not known. Base qualities are not recorded, but no much larger clone differs from it by a single base.

Repertoires were sampled repeatedly over the course of chemoradiotherapy so that clonal expansion in the tumor microenvironment could be followed. This TCR was sampled from a human donor with HPV-associated anogenital cancer. Sequences were derived from tumor tissue, sampled from a patient who underwent chemoradiotherapy.

The DNA is TGTGCCAGCAGTGGACAGGGAGGGACCAAAAACATTCAGTACTTC. Its product reads: CASSGQGGTKNIQYF. The V and J segments used are TRBV2 and TRBJ2-4; the D match is possibly TRBD1 or TRBD2, with 7 bases aligned in each. A distance of 12 bases separates the germline ends of V and J, which lose 4 bases and 2 bases respectively. The germline V gene specifies SNHLY as CDR1 and FYNNEI as CDR2. Reading from cysteine to phenylalanine, the CDR3 counts 15 amino acids. The read is trimmed to its CDR3 DNA, 45 bases read in frame from base 1.